This T cell receptor beta chain was identified in a study of CD4 T cells in relation to SARS-CoV-2 and coronaviruses. Before the COVID-19 pandemic, during about 2010-2018, CD4+ T cells were taken from unexposed donors. Naive and memory CD4+ T cells were separated from cryopreserved PBMCs. Worth noting for this clone: As yet, its antigen is unknown.

Uncultured naive and memory CD4+ T cells supplied DNA for deep TCR-beta sequencing. The table came from immunoSEQ multiplex PCR; TCRdb's copy has only in-frame clones and leaves some out. The sample consists of 60,000 to 80,000 clones, about nine tenths of them appearing once. J lost 4 bases, V lost 3 bases, and 1 base had no gene match. The germline V gene encodes CDR1 LGHDT and CDR2 YNNKEL (reference sequence). This CDR3 contains 13 residues. General study points: In around 60% of donors, memory CD4+ clonotypes crossrecognized SARS-CoV-2 and at least one common cold coronavirus spike.

The chain links TRBV3-1 (or the pseudogene TRBV3-2) to TRBJ2-5; 8 positions match TRBD1. Sequencing was done on a sample of memory CD4+ T cells from PBMCs. This TCR was recovered from a human donor in good health. CDR3 sequence: CASSHQGAETQYF. CDR3 nucleotides: TGTGCCAGCAGCCACCAGGGGGCAGAGACCCAGTACTTC.